The 29 T cell receptor beta chains reported below all come from one sample, sequenced in a study of blood T cells in healthy people across ages. The authors ran a second PCR of roughly 7 to 11 cycles using a sample-barcoded 5' primer and a J-beta primer mix. TCRdb re-called the 5' RACE reads with MiXCR, one entry per CDR3 protein. The sample consists of 700,000 to 850,000 distinct CDR3 sequences, about 53% of them appearing once. Sequencing was done on a sample of blood. The receptor source for this set is a man older than 75 in good health.

This clonotype was detected a few times. The chain joins TRBV27 to TRBJ2-7; 9 bases map to TRBD1. The CDR3 contains 15 residues. Germline V CDR1 and CDR2: MNHEY, SMNVEV (reference sequence). The V and J ends lost 6 bases and 4 bases, in that order; junction bases with no gene match: 10. CDR3 in amino acids: CASRTGGWGFYEQYF. The CDR3 nucleotides read TGTGCCAGCAGAACAGGGGGCTGGGGGTTTTACGAGCAGTACTTC.

This clonotype occurred many times. This chain links TRBV6-5 with TRBJ1-1; a weak D match, TRBD1 (6 bases). The germline V and J ends were trimmed by 4 bases and 0 bases, with 12 bases remaining between them. Germline-derived CDR1 and CDR2 are MNHEY and SVGAGI. This CDR3 contains 15 residues. The CDR3 is CASSSYRVMNTEAFF. The CDR3 nucleotides are TGTGCCAGCAGTTCATACAGGGTAATGAACACTGAAGCTTTCTTT.

This clonotype was seen only a few times. CDR3 loop: CASSASSVGETQYF. The CDR3 DNA reads TGTGCCAGCTCAGCGTCTAGCGTCGGTGAGACCCAGTACTTC. This chain connects TRBV18 to TRBJ2-5, with a tentative D call TRBD2 (6 bases). Germline CDR1 reads KGHSH; CDR2 reads LQKENI. This CDR3 region has 14 residues. V dropped 5 bases and J dropped 5 bases, with 15 bases sitting between them.

The chain recombines TRBV9 with TRBJ2-5, with unresolved D. In germline, CDR1 is SGDLS, CDR2 YYNGEE. This CDR3 has 15 residues. Between the trimmed V and J ends, which lost 0 bases and 2 bases, there was a span of 11 bases. Here the CDR3 reads CASSVAPGTQETQYF. The CDR3 DNA reads as TGTGCCAGCAGCGTAGCTCCCGGAACACAAGAGACCCAGTACTTC.

J is TRBJ2-6 and V is TRBV24-1; D is unresolved. V shed 5 bases and J shed 0 bases, with 10 bases lying between them. CDR3 length: 16 residues. Germline values: CDR1 KGHDR, CDR2 SFDVKD. The CDR3, as DNA: TGTGCCACCAGTGGCCAACAGATCTCTGGGGCCAACGTCCTGACTTTC. Its translation: CATSGQQISGANVLTF.

CDR3 in DNA: TGCAGTGCTAGAGAGCGGGACAGCTATAATTCACCCCTCCACTTT. This codes for CSARERDSYNSPLHF. This chain links TRBV20-1 with TRBJ1-6; 7 nucleotides align to TRBD1. CDR1 is DFQATT, CDR2 SNEGSKA, per germline (reference sequence). Germline trimming cut 0 bases from V and 3 bases from J; bases unmatched to any gene: 2. This CDR3 is built from 15 residues.

This clonotype was counted ten times or more. The chain couples TRBV7-3 to TRBJ1-2, with D maybe TRBD1 (5 bases). Germline loops: CDR1 SGHTA, CDR2 FQGTGA. V was cut by 4 bases and J by 5 bases, with 11 bases left in between. This CDR3 is 13 amino acids long. The CDR3 DNA follows: TGTGCCAGCAGCTCCAGTGGGGGGTATGGCTACACCTTC. It translates to CASSSSGGYGYTF. Full variable domain (remainder filled in from reference TRBV7-3 and TRBJ1-2): GAGVSQTPSNKVTEKGKYVELRCDPISGHTALYWYRQSLGQGPEFLIYFQGTGAADDSGLPNDRFFAVRPEGSVSTLKIQRTERGDSAVYLCASSSSGGYGYTFGSGTRLTVV.

This clonotype has more than one count but fewer than ten. The CDR3 DNA is TGCGCCAGCAGCCCGGGGACAGTTCCCGGCGGCGGCTACACCTTC. This encodes CASSPGTVPGGGYTF. J is TRBJ1-2 and V is TRBV5-1, with 7 bases identical to TRBD1. V shed 4 bases and J 8 bases; nucleotides not matched to a gene: 14. The CDR3 sequence is 15 residues long. Germline CDR1 SGHRS, CDR2 YFSETQ.

The V gene is TRBV4-1, the J gene TRBJ2-1; 8 positions agree with TRBD1. The CDR3 is 18 residues long. Germline V lookup: CDR1 MGHRA, CDR2 YSYEKL. V shed 3 bases and J 13 bases; nucleotides not matched to a gene: 23. The CDR3 region is CASSQAPTIAGGLKTQFF. In DNA, the CDR3 is TGCGCCAGCAGCCAGGCTCCAACGATCGCAGGGGGCTTGAAGACCCAGTTCTTC.

CDR3 sequence reads: CSANQDRAFPQHF. The CDR3 bases are TGCAGTGCTAACCAGGACAGGGCTTTCCCCCAGCATTTT. The chain is built from TRBV20-1 and TRBJ1-5; TRBD1 matches at 8 bases. The V gene end was trimmed by 4 bases and the J gene end by 10 bases; junction bases not matched to a gene: 9. The germline CDR1 and CDR2 sequences are DFQATT and SNEGSKA (reference sequence). This CDR3 has 13 residues.

The rearrangement uses TRBV6-2 or TRBV6-3 and TRBJ1-5, with 9 bases aligning to TRBD1. Germline V gene lookup returns CDR1 MNHEY and CDR2 SVGEGT. J gave up 5 bases and V 2 bases, and 10 bases lay outside the gene matches. The length of the CDR3 is 17 residues. Here the CDR3 DNA reads TGTGCCAGCAGTTACGGCATTGGACAGGGGCCGGATCAGCCCCAGCATTTT. Translated, it gives CASSYGIGQGPDQPQHF.

With respect to this clonotype: Just one base apart from a much larger clone, this may be a read error. The chain couples TRBV7-2 to TRBJ2-3; D uncertain. CDR1 is SGHTA, CDR2 FQGNSA, per germline. Trimming shortened V by 7 bases and J by 2 bases, and 13 bases separated the two germline ends. CDR3 length equals 14 residues. The CDR3 loop reads CTSTAGRSTDTQYF. CDR3 nucleotides: TGTACCAGCACCGCAGGACGTTCCACAGATACGCAGTATTTT.

This chain links TRBV10-3 with TRBJ2-1; 11 nucleotides match TRBD2. Trimming cost V 7 bases and J 6 bases; bases outside gene matches: 14. The CDR3 is made up of 17 amino acids. Germline CDR1 is ENHRY and CDR2 is SYGVKD. CDR3 sequence: CAINSSGRNRGGNEQFF. CDR3 nucleotide sequence: TGTGCCATCAACTCTAGCGGGAGGAACCGGGGAGGCAATGAGCAGTTCTTC.

The sample holds a few counts of this clonotype. This CDR3 is CASSPQGRNYGYTF. DNA of the CDR3: TGTGCCAGCAGCCCTCAAGGACGGAACTATGGCTACACCTTC. This chain joins TRBV3-1 and TRBJ1-2; D gene uncertain. CDR1 LGHDT and CDR2 YNNKEL come from the germline V gene (reference sequence). The CDR3 totals 14 residues. Trimming pared 4 bases from V and 2 bases from J, leaving 11 bases between.

The chain has TRBV10-3 and TRBJ2-7, with TRBD2 matching 9 bases. The CDR3 is made up of 15 amino acids. Germline V gene sequence: CDR1 ENHRY, CDR2 SYGVKD. V lost 0 bases and J lost 2; bases outside the gene matches: 2. The CDR3 coding sequence is TGTGCCATCAGTGAGTCGACTAGCGGCACCTACGAGCAGTACTTC. Amino acid sequence: CAISESTSGTYEQYF.

The chain recombines TRBV9 with TRBJ2-3; no clear D. CDR3 length equals 16 residues. Deletions cut 0 bases from V and 3 bases from J, with 14 bases between. Per germline, CDR1 SGDLS and CDR2 YYNGEE. CDR3 sequence: CASSVGEGLRTDTQYF. The CDR3 DNA reads as TGTGCCAGCAGCGTAGGAGAAGGGTTGAGGACAGATACGCAGTATTTT.

This clonotype was observed a few times. The chain joins TRBV6-2 or TRBV6-3 to TRBJ2-4; TRBD2 is a possible D gene (5 bases). Judging by the DNA end, TRBJ2-7 fits better; the J call may be wrong. This CDR3 has 13 amino acids. The germline V gene encodes CDR1 MNHEY and CDR2 SVGEGT. This CDR3 reads CASREVGADEQYF. The CDR3 nucleotides read TGTGCCAGCAGGGAGGTCGGTGCGGACGAGCAGTACTTC.

This chain joins TRBV6-4 and TRBJ1-6, with D possibly matching TRBD1 (6 bases). Looked up from germline, CDR1 is MRHNA and CDR2 is SNTAGT. The ends were cut back, 7 bases at V and 7 bases at J, with 14 bases in the middle. This CDR3 spans 14 amino acids. The CDR3 nucleotides are TGTGCCAGCAAAAGGACAGCGGGGAATTCACCCCTCCACTTT. This codes for CASKRTAGNSPLHF.

The chain combines TRBV24-1 with TRBJ2-7, with 16 bases aligning to TRBD2. From germline, CDR1 is KGHDR and CDR2 SFDVKD. The CDR3 loop spans 20 amino acids. After removal of 3 bases from V and 1 base from J, the junction contained 11 bases not matched to a gene. This CDR3 reads CATSDGPGLAGGWRSYEQYF. CDR3 in DNA: TGTGCCACCAGTGATGGACCGGGACTAGCGGGAGGGTGGAGGTCCTACGAGCAGTACTTC.

V gene TRBV20-1 combines with J gene TRBJ2-1, with D possibly being TRBD2 (6 bases). Germline lookup yields CDR1 DFQATT and CDR2 SNEGSKA (reference sequence). V was shortened by 5 bases and J by 7 bases, with 21 bases between the two germline ends. The CDR3 has 15 residues. Written as DNA, the CDR3 is TGCAGTGCTGCCCAGGGTAGCGGTCGAGGGAATGAGCAGTTCTTC. It specifies CSAAQGSGRGNEQFF.

The chain carries TRBV10-3 and TRBJ2-7; possible D gene TRBD2, 5 bases. This CDR3 has 14 amino acids. Germline V gene lookup returns CDR1 ENHRY and CDR2 SYGVKD. Trimming took off 0 bases at V and 2 bases at J, with 8 bases between the two ends. CDR3 coding DNA: TGTGCCATCAGTGAGTCGCTAGCCACCTACGAGCAGTACTTC. Its translation: CAISESLATYEQYF.

The chain couples TRBV12-3 or TRBV12-4 to TRBJ2-1; D is tentatively TRBD1 or TRBD2 (5 bases each). The better agreement between TRBJ2-7 and the DNA end casts doubt on the J call. The CDR3 has 15 amino acids. The CDR3 DNA follows: TGTGCCAGCAGTTTACTGGGGGAGCCCAACAATGAGCAGTACTTC. Encoded protein: CASSLLGEPNNEQYF.

Only a few counts were recorded for this clonotype. J is TRBJ2-5 and V is TRBV4-1, with 7 bases identical to TRBD1. The CDR3 covers 15 residues. The V segment lost 4 bases and the J segment 2 bases; nucleotides outside the gene matches: 7. The germline gives CDR1 MGHRA, CDR2 YSYEKL. CDR3 loop: CASSRGQQIQETQYF. CDR3 bases: TGCGCCAGCAGCCGGGGACAGCAGATTCAAGAGACCCAGTACTTC.

This rearrangement joins TRBV7-9 to TRBJ2-2; TRBD1 aligns across 10 bases. The CDR3 has 15 residues. Germline assignment: CDR1 SEHNR and CDR2 FQNEAQ (reference sequence). The J segment lost 4 bases and the V segment lost 4 bases, leaving 3 bases of the junction unmatched. The CDR3: CASSSDRGPTGELFF. In nucleotides, the CDR3 is TGTGCCAGCAGCTCAGACAGGGGGCCCACCGGGGAGCTGTTTTTT.

The V gene is TRBV10-3, the J gene TRBJ2-7, with TRBD2 matching 8 bases. V was clipped by 5 bases and J by 2 bases; unmatched bases: 8. This CDR3 spans 15 amino acids. Germline V lookup: CDR1 ENHRY, CDR2 SYGVKD. CDR3 amino acids: CAISPHDSGTYEQYF. The CDR3 bases are TGTGCCATCAGTCCCCATGATAGCGGGACCTACGAGCAGTACTTC.

This sequence joins TRBV6-1 and TRBJ2-5; D call uncertain. Germline assignment: CDR1 MNHNS and CDR2 SASEGT. This CDR3 has 15 residues. Trimming removed 5 bases at V and 1 base at J, with 14 bases between. CDR3 in DNA: TGTGCCAGCAGTTCAGAACCCCTCCTCCAAGAGACCCAGTACTTC. It translates to CASSSEPLLQETQYF.

This clonotype was picked up a small number of times. The chain carries TRBV7-2 and TRBJ2-7; D is perhaps TRBD2 (6 bases). The CDR3 contains 16 residues. Deletions cut 6 bases from V and 0 bases from J, with 18 bases between. Germline CDR1 SGHTA, CDR2 FQGNSA. The chain's CDR3 is CASSSASGLPSYEQYF. CDR3 bases: TGTGCCAGCAGTTCCGCAAGCGGGCTACCCTCCTACGAGCAGTACTTC.

This clonotype showed up just a few times. V is TRBV28 and J is TRBJ2-3; 10 positions match TRBD2. The germline V gene encodes CDR1 MDHEN and CDR2 SYDVKM. The CDR3 length is 16 residues. J was trimmed by 1 base and V by 5 bases; bases with no gene match: 6. CDR3 in DNA: TGTGCCAGCAGTCTCCCCGGGACTAGCGGCACAGATACGCAGTATTTT. Protein product: CASSLPGTSGTDTQYF.

V and J are TRBV5-1 and TRBJ2-1; D gene ambiguous. The DNA end favors TRBJ2-7, so the J call may be wrong. The germline V gene encodes CDR1 SGHRS and CDR2 YFSETQ. The CDR3 runs to 16 residues. CDR3 in amino acids: CASSPTYGDSYNEQYF. The CDR3 bases are TGCGCCAGCAGCCCGACTTATGGCGACTCCTACAATGAGCAGTACTTC.